This T cell receptor (beta chain) was profiled in a study of T-cell reconstitution after alpha-beta-depleted transplantation in children. Study-wide points: In some patients, recipient T cells and intrathymic progenitors surviving conditioning explained high day-60 diversity. T-cell counts and diversity at one year following transplant were attributed mainly to newly produced T cells. Reports say that about two months after transplant, the alpha-beta T cells came out of several hundred graft clones that had expanded.

A library of TCRbeta sequences, prepared with unique molecular identifiers, was generated. MiXCR, applied by TCRdb to the PCR reads, yields one record per CDR3 protein. The data show about a million distinct CDR3 sequences, roughly 29% seen once. This clonotype was counted between two and nine times. Its antigen is not known. J was trimmed by 7 bases and V by 5 bases; bases with no gene match: 9. The CDR3 extends over 17 amino acids. The germline V gene encodes CDR1 SNHLY and CDR2 FYNNEI. The clonotype comes from a boy younger than two who had a stem cell transplant for SCID, so the T cells may come from the graft donor. The sequenced sample was PBMCs, mostly from graft donor cells, obtained 360 days after TCRalphabeta/CD19-depleted stem cell transplant. The chain combines TRBV2 with TRBJ2-1, with 15 bases fitting TRBD2. The CDR3 reads CASSKPGLAGGRNEQFF. The CDR3 nucleotides read TGTGCCAGCAGTAAACCGGGACTAGCGGGGGGCAGGAATGAGCAGTTCTTC.